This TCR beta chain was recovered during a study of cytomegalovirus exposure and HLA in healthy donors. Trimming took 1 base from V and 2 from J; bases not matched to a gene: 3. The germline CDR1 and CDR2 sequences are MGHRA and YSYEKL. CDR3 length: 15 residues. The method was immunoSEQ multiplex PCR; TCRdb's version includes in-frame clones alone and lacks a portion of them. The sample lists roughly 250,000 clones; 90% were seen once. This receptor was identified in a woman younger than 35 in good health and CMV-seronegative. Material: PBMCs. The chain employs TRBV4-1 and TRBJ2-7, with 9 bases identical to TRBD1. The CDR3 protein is CASSQVGTGTYEQYV. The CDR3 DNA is TGCGCCAGCAGCCAAGTCGGGACAGGGACCTACGAGCAGTACGTC.